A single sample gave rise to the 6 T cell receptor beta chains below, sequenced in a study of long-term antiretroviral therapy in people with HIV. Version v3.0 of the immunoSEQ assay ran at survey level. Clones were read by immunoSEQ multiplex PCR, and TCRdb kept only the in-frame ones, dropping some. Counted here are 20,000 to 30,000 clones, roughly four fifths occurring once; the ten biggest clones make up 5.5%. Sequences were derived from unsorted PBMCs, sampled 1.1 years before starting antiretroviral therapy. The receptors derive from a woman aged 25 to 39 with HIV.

CDR3 protein: CATSTTVSGTGELFF. CDR3 coding DNA: TGTGCCACCAGCACCACAGTGTCGGGCACCGGGGAGCTGTTTTTT. The rearrangement joins TRBV15 to TRBJ2-2; unclear D gene. Germline V CDR1 and CDR2: LNHNV, YYDKDF (reference sequence). The CDR3 has 15 residues. The ends were cut back, 4 bases at V and 4 bases at J, with 13 bases in the middle.

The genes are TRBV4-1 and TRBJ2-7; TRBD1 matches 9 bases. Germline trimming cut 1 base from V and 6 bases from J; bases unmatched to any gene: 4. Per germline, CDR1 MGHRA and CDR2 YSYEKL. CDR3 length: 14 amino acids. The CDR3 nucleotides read TGCGCCAGCAGCCAAGTGGGACAGGGTTTCGAGCAGTACGTC. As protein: CASSQVGQGFEQYV.

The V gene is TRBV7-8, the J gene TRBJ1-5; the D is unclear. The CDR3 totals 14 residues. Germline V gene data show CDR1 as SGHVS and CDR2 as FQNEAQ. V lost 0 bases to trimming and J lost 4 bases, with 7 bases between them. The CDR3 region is CASSLAYPNQPQHF. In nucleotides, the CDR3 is TGTGCCAGCAGCTTAGCTTACCCGAATCAGCCCCAGCATTTT.

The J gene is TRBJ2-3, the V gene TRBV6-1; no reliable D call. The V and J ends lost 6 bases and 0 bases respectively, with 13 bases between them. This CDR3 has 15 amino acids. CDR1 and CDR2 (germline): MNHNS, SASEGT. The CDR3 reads CASRELLSSTDTQYF. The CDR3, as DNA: TGTGCCAGCAGAGAACTACTATCGAGCACAGATACGCAGTATTTT.

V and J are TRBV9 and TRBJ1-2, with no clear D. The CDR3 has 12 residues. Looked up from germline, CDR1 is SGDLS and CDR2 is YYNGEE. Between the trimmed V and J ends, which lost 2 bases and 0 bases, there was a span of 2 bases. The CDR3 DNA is TGTGCCAGCAGCGTGGCTAACTATGGCTACACCTTC. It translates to CASSVANYGYTF. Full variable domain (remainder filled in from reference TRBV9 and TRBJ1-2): DSGVTQTPKHLITATGQRVTLRCSPRSGDLSVYWYQQSLDQGLQFLIQYYNGEERAKGNILERFSAQQFPDLHSELNLSSLELGDSALYFCASSVANYGYTFGSGTRLTVV.

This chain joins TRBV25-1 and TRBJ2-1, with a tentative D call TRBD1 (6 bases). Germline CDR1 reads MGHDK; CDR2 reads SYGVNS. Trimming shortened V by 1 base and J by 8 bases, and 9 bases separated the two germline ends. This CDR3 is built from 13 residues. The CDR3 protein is CASSELKGDEQFF. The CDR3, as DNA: TGTGCCAGCAGTGAATTGAAGGGGGATGAGCAGTTCTTC.